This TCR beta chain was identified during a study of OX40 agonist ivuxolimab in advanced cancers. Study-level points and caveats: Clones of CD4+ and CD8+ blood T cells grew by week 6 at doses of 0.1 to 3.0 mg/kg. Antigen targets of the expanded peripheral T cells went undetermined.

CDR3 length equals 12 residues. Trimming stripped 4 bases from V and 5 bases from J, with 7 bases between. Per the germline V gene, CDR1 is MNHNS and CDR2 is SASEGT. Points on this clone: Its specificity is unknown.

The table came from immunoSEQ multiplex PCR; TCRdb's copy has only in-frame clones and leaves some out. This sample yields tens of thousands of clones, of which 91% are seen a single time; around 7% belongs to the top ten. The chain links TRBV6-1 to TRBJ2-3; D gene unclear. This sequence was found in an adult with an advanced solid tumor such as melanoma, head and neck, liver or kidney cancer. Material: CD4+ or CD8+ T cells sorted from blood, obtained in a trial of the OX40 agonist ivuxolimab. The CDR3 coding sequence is TGTGCCAGCAGTGTAAACGGAGATACGCAGTATTTT. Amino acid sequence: CASSVNGDTQYF.